The 14 T cell receptor beta chains below come from one sample, sequenced in a study of T-cell memory formation after mild COVID-19. One entry per CDR3 protein results from TCRdb running MiXCR on the 5' RACE reads. The sample includes approximately 300,000 distinct CDR3 sequences, roughly 15% of them seen just once. Material for sequencing was PBMCs or a T cell subset sorted from them (not recorded which). These receptors were collected from a man aged 18-30 years who had mild COVID-19 (a few samples of this study predate the infection). Cell type and time point are not known.

J is TRBJ1-1 and V is TRBV7-2; D might be TRBD1 (5 bases). The CDR3 has 13 residues. Germline loops: CDR1 SGHTA, CDR2 FQGNSA. Trimming left V 4 bases short and J 4 bases short, with 10 bases between. CDR3 residues: CASSSERGTEAFF. For the CDR3, the DNA is TGTGCCAGCAGCTCGGAAAGGGGCACTGAAGCTTTCTTT.

This clonotype was found a few times. The J gene is TRBJ2-2, the V gene TRBV20-1; D is uncertain. Looked up from germline, CDR1 is DFQATT and CDR2 is SNEGSKA (reference sequence). The germline V and J ends were trimmed by 3 bases and 7 bases, with 18 bases remaining between them. This CDR3 contains 15 residues. DNA of the CDR3: TGCAGTGCTAGGTCCCACGGTATCCATGACGGGGAGCTGTTTTTT. It encodes CSARSHGIHDGELFF.

This clonotype was counted ten times or more. The genes are TRBV12-3 or TRBV12-4 and TRBJ2-1; no firm D call. The CDR3 is 12 residues long. V lost 0 bases and J 9 bases, leaving 6 bases between the germline ends. As DNA, the CDR3 is TGTGCCAGCAGTTTAGCGGTGGTTGAGCAGTTCTTC. This translates into CASSLAVVEQFF.

The rearrangement joins TRBV27 to TRBJ2-7, with D perhaps TRBD1 (6 bases). Per germline, CDR1 MNHEY and CDR2 SMNVEV (reference sequence). The CDR3 is 14 residues long. V was cut by 5 bases and J by 1 base, with 12 bases left in between. The CDR3 loop is CASSLNRDSYEQYV. CDR3 DNA: TGTGCCAGCAGTCTGAACAGGGATTCCTACGAGCAGTACGTC.

This clonotype appeared many times. The V gene is TRBV7-3, the J gene TRBJ2-3; the match to TRBD2 covers 13 bases. Trimming at V came to 5 bases and at J to 4 bases, leaving 3 bases not matched to a gene. The CDR3 extends over 15 amino acids. Germline CDR1 and CDR2: SGHTA and FQGTGA. CDR3 sequence reads: CASSPGLAGADTQYF. In nucleotides, the CDR3 is TGTGCCAGCAGCCCAGGACTAGCGGGGGCAGATACGCAGTATTTT.

In its sample, this clonotype was seen a few times. The rearrangement links TRBV10-3 to TRBJ2-1, with D possibly TRBD2 on 6 matching bases. Between the trimmed V and J ends, which lost 4 bases and 5 bases, there was a span of 9 bases. This CDR3 is 13 amino acids long. Germline-derived CDR1 and CDR2 are ENHRY and SYGVKD. DNA for the CDR3: TGTGCCATCAGTGCTAGCGACGACAATGAGCAGTTCTTC. Protein: CAISASDDNEQFF.

Ten or more counts support this clonotype. The chain couples TRBV11-2 to TRBJ2-2; 9 positions agree with TRBD1. With V trimmed by 3 bases and J by 3 bases, 14 bases remained unmatched. Germline V lookup: CDR1 SGHAT, CDR2 FQNNGV. The CDR3 is made up of 19 amino acids. In nucleotides, the CDR3 is TGTGCCAGCAGCTTTTCCATATACAGGGGGCGCGTGTACACCGGGGAGCTGTTTTTT. Protein sequence: CASSFSIYRGRVYTGELFF.

This rearrangement joins TRBV12-3 or TRBV12-4 to TRBJ1-2; 7 bases are shared with TRBD1. The V segment lost 3 bases and the J segment 8 bases; nucleotides outside the gene matches: 3. The CDR3 sequence is 12 residues long. Here the CDR3 reads CASSFTGEGYTF. The CDR3 nucleotides are TGTGCCAGCAGTTTTACAGGGGAGGGCTACACCTTC.

This clonotype was seen ten or more times. The V and J genes are TRBV7-2 and TRBJ2-7, with 9 bases that match TRBD1. With V trimmed by 0 bases and J by 3 bases, 3 bases remained unmatched. The length of the CDR3 is 15 residues. Looked up from germline, CDR1 is SGHTA and CDR2 is FQGNSA. The CDR3 region is CASSLAGTGYYEQYF. The CDR3 DNA is TGTGCCAGCAGCTTAGCCGGGACAGGGTACTACGAGCAGTACTTC.

This clonotype was seen a few times. V gene TRBV20-1 combines with J gene TRBJ2-5; D remains unclear. The CDR3 runs to 11 residues. Germline V gene lookup returns CDR1 DFQATT and CDR2 SNEGSKA (reference sequence). The V gene lost 6 bases and the J gene lost 4 bases, with 9 bases spanning the gap. The CDR3 reads CSASPRETQYF. As DNA, the CDR3 is TGCAGTGCCAGCCCTCGAGAGACCCAGTACTTC.

This clonotype appeared many times. The J gene is TRBJ1-4, the V gene TRBV4-2; D not certain. The CDR3 covers 14 residues. Germline V CDR1 and CDR2: LGHNA, YNFKEQ. Trimming removed 1 base at V and 4 bases at J, with 7 bases between. In DNA, the CDR3 is TGTGCCAGCAGCCAAGGGCAGCTTAATGAAAAACTGTTTTTT. Translated: CASSQGQLNEKLFF.

The chain has TRBV12-3 or TRBV12-4 and TRBJ1-2; 9 bases agree with TRBD1. The CDR3 loop spans 14 amino acids. The V gene end was trimmed by 6 bases and the J gene end by 4 bases; junction bases not matched to a gene: 6. The CDR3 nucleotides read TGTGCCAGCAGCCGGGACAGGGCCTCCTATGGCTACACCTTC. It translates to CASSRDRASYGYTF.

This sequence joins TRBV19 and TRBJ1-2, with 7 bases aligning to TRBD1. Germline-derived CDR1 and CDR2 are LNHDA and SQIVND (reference sequence). Losses at the gene ends were 4 bases for V and 8 bases for J; bases not matched to a gene: 19. This CDR3 is 17 amino acids long. The CDR3 sequence: CASSTDKGARYLEGYTF. The CDR3 region has the DNA TGTGCCAGTAGTACCGACAAGGGGGCCCGTTATCTAGAAGGCTACACCTTC.

This clonotype was detected only a few times. The rearrangement uses TRBV10-3 and TRBJ2-5; 8 bases line up with TRBD2. The V and J ends lost 10 bases and 3 bases, in that order; junction bases with no gene match: 4. CDR1 is ENHRY, CDR2 SYGVKD, per germline. This CDR3 has 12 amino acids. As DNA, the CDR3 is TGTGCCAGTCGGGGGGGGGAAGAGACCCAGTACTTC. Protein product: CASRGGEETQYF.